Included here is one T cell receptor (beta chain) sequence, with context. The sample originates from a study of CD4 and CD8 cells across lung adenocarcinoma regions. Trimming shortened V by 4 bases and J by 0 bases, and 19 bases separated the two germline ends. CDR3 length equals 17 residues. Germline CDR1 reads SGDLS; CDR2 reads YYNGEE. Via MiXCR, TCRdb re-called the PCR reads, giving one row per CDR3 protein. The sample holds 20,000 to 25,000 distinct CDR3 sequences, roughly 54% seen once. Samples came from patients with localized non-small cell lung adenocarcinoma. The J gene is TRBJ1-1, the V gene TRBV9; maybe TRBD1 (6 bases). Sequencing input: CD8+ T cells from the center of a lung tumor. The sequence derives from a female donor with lung adenocarcinoma. The CD4 and CD8 labels of this study may be unreliable. This chain's CDR3 is CASSPGWGAALNTEAFF. The DNA for the CDR3 is TGTGCCAGCAGCCCGGGATGGGGGGCTGCGTTGAACACTGAAGCTTTCTTT.